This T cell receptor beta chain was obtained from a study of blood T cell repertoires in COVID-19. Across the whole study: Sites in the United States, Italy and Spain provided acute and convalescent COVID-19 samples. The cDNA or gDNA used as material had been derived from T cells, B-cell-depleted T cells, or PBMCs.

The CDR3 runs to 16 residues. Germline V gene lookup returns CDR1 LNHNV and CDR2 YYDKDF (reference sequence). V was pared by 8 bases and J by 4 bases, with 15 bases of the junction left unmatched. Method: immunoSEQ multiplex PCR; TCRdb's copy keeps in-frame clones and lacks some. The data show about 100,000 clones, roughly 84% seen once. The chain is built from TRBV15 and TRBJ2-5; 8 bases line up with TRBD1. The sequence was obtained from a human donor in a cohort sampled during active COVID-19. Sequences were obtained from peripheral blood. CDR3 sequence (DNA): TGTGCCACCCCGCCTCACCCGCAGGGGGCAGCAGAGACCCAGTACTTC. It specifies CATPPHPQGAAETQYF.